These T cell receptor beta chains were read from a single sample in a study of blood T cell repertoires in COVID-19. TCRdb keeps only in-frame clones here, not all; method: immunoSEQ multiplex PCR. Of under 250,000 clones in the sample, approximately 81% were seen once. The sample comprised PBMCs or T cells enriched from blood (not recorded which). The receptors shown here come from a woman aged 45-65 years with acute COVID-19. Each CDR3 is given with its conserved first and last residue. Fields, in order: CDR3 protein, D gene, V gene. The D gene is left open where the match is weak.

CSASLVSGGSNEQFF	TRBD2	TRBV20-1
CARSLVSDRGLYEQYF	TRBD1	TRBV5-3
CASSFTRDRGNNEQFF	TRBD1	TRBV7-2
CASSLAAVGEQYF	NA	TRBV7-2
CASSSGTGNQPQHF	TRBD1	TRBV28
CATSRDLLSDTQYF	NA	TRBV15
CASSSGGDEQFF	NA	TRBV7-6
CASRQDRVGTDTQYF	TRBD1	TRBV7-2
CSAGTPNEKLFF	NA	TRBV29-1
CASSWGGASEKLFF	NA	TRBV7-2
CASREEDTGGRVQPQHF	TRBD1	TRBV2
CASSLGQSTDTQYF	NA	TRBV11-3
CASSPGLAGGTLSAQYF	TRBD2	TRBV6-2/TRBV6-3
CASSYVQGGNTEAFF	NA	TRBV6-5
CASSQDRATYEQYF	NA	TRBV4-3
CAIKPGQFYEQYF	TRBD1	TRBV10-3
CAISDRGGTDTQYF	NA	TRBV10-3
CASSYWGEVSTDTQYF	NA	TRBV6-2/TRBV6-3
CASRRQGAADEQYF	TRBD1	TRBV5-1
CASSLEAGLLQETQYF	NA	TRBV27
CASSQELAGGLNEQFF	TRBD2	TRBV4-3
CASSLEPTGLLLYEQYF	NA	TRBV7-2
CASSQAGTGTLYGYTF	TRBD1	TRBV4-3
CASSPGGPRDTQYF	NA	TRBV28
CSVGGSPNQPQHF	NA	TRBV29-1
CASSLARGTGLPKPQHF	TRBD1	TRBV5-1
CASSATGSNEQYF	TRBD1	TRBV18
CASRLGQGKPQHF	NA	TRBV18
CASSQAPGGLDEKLFF	TRBD1	TRBV4-1
CASSLRVSRDTQYF	NA	TRBV7-9
CASSIEYPQGSGQPQHF	TRBD1	TRBV19
CASRTQQGTHYEQYF	NA	TRBV28
CASSGQGTNQPQHF	NA	TRBV7-2
CASQRQGNQPQHF	NA	TRBV19
CATSTGAVGAFF	NA	TRBV24-1
CASSLMGNPAGETQYF	NA	TRBV7-8
CASRRGGYEQYF	NA	TRBV3-1/TRBV3-2
CASSEWGEEGGYTF	NA	TRBV2
CAWQDSHSNQPQHF	NA	TRBV30
CASRNSGGAGEKLFF	TRBD1	TRBV28
CASSPTGGVEQYF	TRBD2	TRBV7-3
CASSRDRNEKLFF	TRBD1	TRBV5-1
CASSLARGGGVTQYF	TRBD2	TRBV7-2
CASSLDGGGTDTQYF	TRBD2	TRBV7-2
CASSLGSSTSQDTIYF	NA	TRBV5-5
CASLKLETGELFF	NA	TRBV28